This TCR beta chain was recorded in a study of blood T cells in healthy people across ages. This clonotype was seen more than once but under ten times. Its antigen is as yet unknown. It was with a sample-barcoded 5' primer and a J-beta primer mix that a second PCR of about 6 to 11 cycles was run. Each CDR3 protein is one row after TCRdb ran MiXCR on the 5' RACE reads. The sample consists of some 800,000 distinct CDR3 sequences, approximately 44% of them appearing once. Study conclusions and caveats: Among long-lived donors, naive CD4+ cells were more numerous and diversity higher than in aged donors. Significant beta diversity loss was already apparent by age about 39, declining roughly linearly.

This CDR3 is 14 amino acids long. Trimming left V 5 bases short and J 2 bases short, with 13 bases between. Per the germline V gene, CDR1 is SGHRS and CDR2 is YFSETQ. Peripheral blood from each donor was collected in a volume of 9.5 to 10 milliliters. Each sample gave at least 6 million isolated PBMCs. The material sequenced was blood. The receptor was derived from a man aged 60-69 years in good health. V is TRBV5-1 and J is TRBJ2-5, with D unresolved. In nucleotides, the CDR3 is TGCGCCAGCAGAACTACCTCCTCACAAGAGACCCAGTACTTC. This translates into CASRTTSSQETQYF.